The 30 T cell receptor beta chains below were found in one sample sequenced in a study of Ad26.COV2.S vaccination and SARS-CoV-2 variants. The sample's treatment: over 15 received Ad26.COV2.S at low or high dose, single or two shots; a few received placebo; per-sample allocation not given. At day 63 after the first vaccine or placebo injection, samples were drawn. Profiling relied on immunoSEQ multiplex PCR, and the TCRdb table lists in-frame clones only, not all of them. The sample records 450,000 to 550,000 clones, 89% being singletons. Sequenced here: peripheral blood, sampled in a trial of Ad26.COV2.S vaccine versus placebo. The receptor set was obtained from a person between 18 and 60 years old who received the Ad26.COV2.S COVID-19 vaccine or a placebo.

The rearrangement links TRBV5-1 to TRBJ2-7; the D gene could be TRBD1 or TRBD2 (5 bases each). CDR3 length equals 14 residues. The V gene lost 2 bases and the J gene lost 7 bases, with 16 bases spanning the gap. Germline V gene data show CDR1 as SGHRS and CDR2 as YFSETQ. This CDR3 reads CASSFLLGTGEQYF. CDR3 DNA: TGCGCCAGCAGCTTCCTACTGGGGACGGGGGAGCAGTACTTC.

This sequence joins TRBV19 and TRBJ1-2, with a possible D match to TRBD1 (5 bases). Germline values: CDR1 LNHDA, CDR2 SQIVND (reference sequence). The V end was cut by 4 bases, the J end by 4 bases, with 19 bases between. This CDR3 region has 16 residues. CDR3 amino acids: CASSTRDGGSSYGYTF. CDR3 DNA sequence: TGTGCCAGTAGTACCCGGGACGGAGGATCCTCCTATGGCTACACCTTC.

The chain carries TRBV14 and TRBJ2-5; the D gene is possibly TRBD2 (5 bases). The germline CDR1 and CDR2 sequences are SGHDN and FVKESK. V was trimmed by 4 bases and J by 2 bases, leaving 14 bases between them. The CDR3 extends over 15 amino acids. CDR3 amino acids: CASSPLGREQETQYF. In DNA form, the CDR3 reads TGTGCCAGCAGCCCGCTAGGGAGAGAGCAAGAGACCCAGTACTTC.

This chain joins TRBV5-1 and TRBJ1-6; no definite D call. This CDR3 contains 17 residues. With 4 bases removed from V and 4 bases from J, the gap between germline ends came to 18 bases. Germline V gives CDR1 SGHRS, CDR2 YFSETQ. As DNA, the CDR3 is TGCGCCAGCAGCCCCCGGACGGCCTCCTCGTATAATTCACCCCTCCACTTT. Protein product: CASSPRTASSYNSPLHF.

This clone was seen once. The rearrangement joins TRBV9 to TRBJ1-6; no reliable D call. The germline V and J ends were trimmed by 6 bases and 5 bases, with 3 bases remaining between them. This CDR3 spans 11 amino acids. CDR1 and CDR2 (germline): SGDLS, YYNGEE. The CDR3 region has the DNA TGTGCCAGCACGGATAATTCACCCCTCCACTTT. Translating gives CASTDNSPLHF.

The chain employs TRBV19 and TRBJ2-2, with 9 bases that match TRBD1. The CDR3 is 15 residues long. Germline loops: CDR1 LNHDA, CDR2 SQIVND (reference sequence). The J segment lost 5 bases and the V segment lost 3 bases, leaving 4 bases of the junction unmatched. The CDR3 coding sequence is TGTGCCAGTAGTATGGGGACAGGGAGAACCGGGGAGCTGTTTTTT. Translation: CASSMGTGRTGELFF. Looking up the rest from reference TRBV19 and TRBJ2-2 gives the full variable domain: DGGITQSPKYLFRKEGQNVTLSCEQNLNHDAMYWYRQDPGQGLRLIYYSQIVNDFQKGDIAEGYSVSREKKESFPLTVTSAQKNPTAFYLCASSMGTGRTGELFFGEGSRLTVL.

The chain links TRBV5-1 to TRBJ2-5; D is perhaps TRBD2 (6 bases). Per the germline V gene, CDR1 is SGHRS and CDR2 is YFSETQ. The CDR3 contains 13 residues. Between the trimmed V and J ends, which lost 5 bases and 2 bases, there was a span of 10 bases. CDR3 sequence (DNA): TGCGCCAGCAGTCGCGGGGATCAAGAGACCCAGTACTTC. Translating it yields CASSRGDQETQYF.

The sample holds a few counts of this clone. The chain couples TRBV5-6 to TRBJ1-4; D gene uncertain. Trimming took 0 bases from V and 3 from J, leaving 9 bases between them. CDR1 and CDR2 from the germline V gene are SGHDT and YYEEEE. This CDR3 spans 15 amino acids. The CDR3 reads CASSLELAANEKLFF. CDR3 nucleotide sequence: TGTGCCAGCAGCTTGGAGCTGGCGGCTAATGAAAAACTGTTTTTT. Combining the CDR3 with reference TRBV5-6 and TRBJ1-4 gives the whole variable domain DAGVTQSPTHLIKTRGQQVTLRCSPKSGHDTVSWYQQALGQGPQFIFQYYEEEERQRGNFPDRFSGHQFPNYSSELNVNALLLGDSALYLCASSLELAANEKLFFGSGTQLSVL.

The chain recombines TRBV15 with TRBJ2-7; D may be TRBD2 (5 bases). The CDR3 has 15 amino acids. V was shortened by 3 bases and J by 0 bases, with 12 bases between the two germline ends. Germline V gives CDR1 LNHNV, CDR2 YYDKDF (reference sequence). CDR3 sequence reads: CATSSWTRSSYEQYF. CDR3 sequence (DNA): TGTGCCACCAGCAGCTGGACTCGCAGCTCCTACGAGCAGTACTTC.

This chain joins TRBV7-9 and TRBJ1-6; 10 nucleotides align to TRBD1. Losses at the gene ends were 1 base for V and 3 bases for J; bases not matched to a gene: 0. The germline CDR1 and CDR2 sequences are SEHNR and FQNEAQ (reference sequence). This CDR3 is 16 amino acids long. The CDR3 DNA sequence: TGTGCCAGCAGCTTAGGGACAGGGGGCTATAATTCACCCCTCCACTTT. It translates to CASSLGTGGYNSPLHF.

The rearrangement joins TRBV7-3 to TRBJ2-1; D may be TRBD1 (5 bases). Trimming shortened V by 4 bases and J by 4 bases, and 8 bases separated the two germline ends. This CDR3 comprises 13 residues. Looked up from germline, CDR1 is SGHTA and CDR2 is FQGTGA. The CDR3 sequence: CASSSTVYNEQFF. The DNA for the CDR3 is TGTGCCAGCAGCTCGACAGTATACAATGAGCAGTTCTTC. The variable domain in full, completed from reference TRBV7-3 and TRBJ2-1, reads GAGVSQTPSNKVTEKGKYVELRCDPISGHTALYWYRQSLGQGPEFLIYFQGTGAADDSGLPNDRFFAVRPEGSVSTLKIQRTERGDSAVYLCASSSTVYNEQFFGPGTRLTVL.

The CDR3 region is CASSAGTGCNEQYV. CDR3 nucleotides: TGTGCCAGCAGTGCCGGGACAGGGTGCAACGAGCAGTACGTC. The chain uses TRBV21-1 and TRBJ2-7; no DNA check was done on the table's D call, TRBD1. TRBV21-1 is a listed pseudogene. This CDR3 is 14 amino acids long.

The chain employs TRBV6-5 and TRBJ2-7; D remains unclear. Germline CDR1 and CDR2: MNHEY and SVGAGI. Deletions cut 8 bases from V and 4 bases from J, with 12 bases between. The CDR3 is 12 amino acids. As DNA, the CDR3 is TGTGCCAGCGTCTCGGGTTGGTACGAGCAGTACTTC. Its translation is CASVSGWYEQYF.

The chain is built from TRBV20-1 and TRBJ1-1, with D perhaps TRBD1 (6 bases). The germline V gene has CDR1 DFQATT and CDR2 SNEGSKA (reference sequence). Trimming removed 3 bases at V and 7 bases at J, with 12 bases between. This CDR3 has 12 amino acids. The CDR3 nucleotides read TGCAGTGCTAGTAGGGGGTTAAGTGAAGCTTTCTTT. This gives the protein CSASRGLSEAFF.

This clone was detected a few times. The gene calls are TRBV5-1 and TRBJ1-1; 11 bases match TRBD1. The CDR3 is 20 amino acids. The V and J ends lost 2 bases and 4 bases, in that order; junction bases with no gene match: 19. Per germline, CDR1 SGHRS and CDR2 YFSETQ. Here the CDR3 DNA reads TGCGCCAGCAGCTTACTCTCCCCCGGGACAGGGGGAGGGGCGGGCACTGAAGCTTTCTTT. Its protein is CASSLLSPGTGGGAGTEAFF.

The chain recombines TRBV27 with TRBJ2-5, with TRBD2 matching over 9 bases. Germline lookup yields CDR1 MNHEY and CDR2 SMNVEV (reference sequence). Trimming cost V 3 bases and J 0 bases; bases outside gene matches: 5. This CDR3 region has 16 residues. CDR3 amino acids: CASSLATSGYQETQYF. The DNA of the CDR3 is TGTGCCAGCAGTTTGGCAACTAGCGGGTACCAAGAGACCCAGTACTTC.

V and J are TRBV29-1 and TRBJ2-1, with 10 nucleotides matching TRBD2. The CDR3 sequence is 14 residues long. Germline assignment: CDR1 SQVTM and CDR2 ANQGSEA. J was trimmed by 8 bases and V by 6 bases; bases with no gene match: 10. CDR3 DNA: TGCAGCGTGGAAAGCGGGGGGGCCTGGTATGAGCAGTTCTTC. Protein: CSVESGGAWYEQFF.

The J gene is TRBJ2-7, the V gene TRBV13, with TRBD1 matching over 10 bases. The CDR3 sequence is 15 residues long. Germline lookup yields CDR1 PRHDT and CDR2 FYEKMQ (reference sequence). The V and J ends lost 5 bases and 0 bases, in that order; junction bases with no gene match: 4. CDR3 nucleotide sequence: TGTGCCAGCAGCCTGGGACAGGGGAGCTCCTACGAGCAGTACGTC. Its translation: CASSLGQGSSYEQYV.

The J gene is TRBJ2-7, the V gene TRBV5-8, with D possibly being TRBD1 or TRBD2 (5 bases each). This CDR3 spans 14 amino acids. CDR1 is SGHTS, CDR2 YDEGEE, per germline. With 0 bases removed from V and 0 bases from J, the gap between germline ends came to 7 bases. CDR3: CASSLGDGSYEQYV. The CDR3 bases are TGTGCCAGCAGCTTGGGGGACGGCTCCTACGAGCAGTACGTC.

The chain uses TRBV19 and TRBJ2-3, with D tentatively TRBD1 (5 bases). CDR1 is LNHDA and CDR2 is SQIVND in the germline V gene (reference sequence). This CDR3 spans 14 amino acids. Trimming cost V 6 bases and J 6 bases, with 16 bases left between them. The CDR3 bases are TGTGCCAGTAGCCGCCAAGGGGAAGCGGATACGCAGTATTTT. Protein: CASSRQGEADTQYF.

The chain couples TRBV5-1 to TRBJ2-3, with D maybe TRBD1 (6 bases). The germline CDR1 and CDR2 sequences are SGHRS and YFSETQ. There are 14 residues in the CDR3. Trimming shortened V by 5 bases and J by 1 base, and 11 bases separated the two germline ends. The CDR3 region is CASSEQGGTDTQYF. The DNA for the CDR3 is TGCGCCAGCAGTGAACAGGGCGGCACAGATACGCAGTATTTT.

The chain is built from TRBV5-1 and TRBJ1-2; D gene unclear. CDR3 length: 11 residues. CDR1 and CDR2 (germline): SGHRS, YFSETQ. Trimming left V 2 bases short and J 6 bases short, with 5 bases between. CDR3 in amino acids: CASSLEDGYTF. In DNA, the CDR3 is TGCGCCAGCAGCTTAGAAGATGGCTACACCTTC.

This chain links TRBV4-3 with TRBJ1-4; 7 bases map to TRBD1. The CDR3 runs to 17 residues. Germline V gene lookup returns CDR1 LGHNA and CDR2 YSLEER. V shed 1 base and J 4 bases; nucleotides not matched to a gene: 9. In nucleotides, the CDR3 is TGCGCCAGCAGCCAAGGTCCGCAGACAGGGATTAATGAAAAACTGTTTTTT. This translates into CASSQGPQTGINEKLFF.

This chain uses TRBV19 with TRBJ2-3; 8 bases map to TRBD2. The ends lost 7 bases at V and 3 bases at J; junction bases unmatched: 9. The V gene's germline CDR1 is LNHDA and CDR2 SQIVND (reference sequence). CDR3 length equals 15 residues. This CDR3 reads CASTWAGGGTDTQYF. CDR3 nucleotide sequence: TGTGCCAGTACTTGGGCGGGAGGTGGGACAGATACGCAGTATTTT.

The rearrangement links TRBV18 to TRBJ1-1, with D uncertain. CDR1 and CDR2 from the germline V gene are KGHSH and LQKENI. V was cut by 1 base and J by 2 bases, with 8 bases left in between. The CDR3 is 14 residues long. CDR3 nucleotide sequence: TGTGCCAGCTCACCACTTGGTCTTAACACTGAAGCTTTCTTT. Translation gives CASSPLGLNTEAFF.

The chain has TRBV9 and TRBJ1-2, with D possibly TRBD1 on 5 matching bases. This CDR3 is 16 amino acids long. V was clipped by 3 bases and J by 4 bases, with 19 bases between them. Germline CDR1 is SGDLS and CDR2 is YYNGEE. CDR3 bases: TGTGCCAGCAGCGGGAGGGGAGAGGGAAGGGGCTATGGCTACACCTTC. It is translated as CASSGRGEGRGYGYTF.

The chain links TRBV30 to TRBJ1-5; no firm D call. The ends were cut back, 1 base at V and 5 bases at J, with 9 bases in the middle. CDR1 and CDR2 (germline): GTSNPN, SVGIG (reference sequence). This CDR3 has 13 residues. The CDR3 DNA reads as TGTGCCTGGAGTGGACAAAACGATCAGCCCCAGCATTTT. It codes for CAWSGQNDQPQHF.

This clone was seen more than once but under ten times. The rearrangement links TRBV18 to TRBJ2-2; D is undetermined. The CDR3 is 14 residues long. Germline CDR1 reads KGHSH; CDR2 reads LQKENI. Trimming pared 3 bases from V and 1 base from J, leaving 6 bases between. CDR3 loop: CASSPGRNTGELFF. CDR3 DNA sequence: TGTGCCAGCTCACCCGGTCGGAACACCGGGGAGCTGTTTTTT.

The chain carries TRBV19 and TRBJ1-6; D is unclear. Germline V gene data show CDR1 as LNHDA and CDR2 as SQIVND (reference sequence). V lost 4 bases and J 10 bases, leaving 17 bases between the germline ends. This CDR3 comprises 15 residues. The DNA for the CDR3 is TGTGCCAGTAGTACCCTTTGGTCTTTACAGTCACCCCTCCACTTT. Translation gives CASSTLWSLQSPLHF.

V usage is TRBV29-1 and J usage is TRBJ2-3; possibly TRBD2 for D (5 bases). In germline, CDR1 is SQVTM, CDR2 ANQGSEA. The germline V and J ends were trimmed by 2 bases and 7 bases, with 16 bases remaining between them. The CDR3 sequence is 14 residues long. Here the CDR3 DNA reads TGCAGCGTTGAACCCCTCGGGATTCCCAATACGCAGTATTTT. It codes for CSVEPLGIPNTQYF.